The 32 T cell receptor beta chains below all came from one sample that was sequenced in a study of shared clonotypes between healthy human individuals (dated by TCRdb to the early 2020s). The library came from the immunoSEQ multiplex PCR assay. The clones in this table, taken by TCRdb from immuneACCESS, are in-frame only. Not every clone is retained; where verified, under half of the shortfall comes from an unresolved V gene, and the cause of the rest is unknown. Present in this sample are about 520,000 clones, about 85% of which were seen just once. About 13% of the sample belongs to the ten largest clones. Sequenced sample: PBMCs. The receptors derive from a middle-aged woman in good health. Some clones in this sample may be carry-over from other donors' samples.

This clone has just a few counts. This sequence joins TRBV5-1 and TRBJ2-2; 8 bases match TRBD1. Germline CDR1 and CDR2: SGHRS and YFSETQ. The CDR3 consists of 16 residues. V lost 7 bases to trimming and J lost 2 bases; unmatched junction nucleotides: 10. The CDR3 region is CASSPWGTGNTGELFF. CDR3 bases: TGCGCCAGCTCCCCCTGGGGGACAGGAAACACCGGGGAGCTGTTTTTT.

The chain uses TRBV2 and TRBJ2-7, with TRBD2 identical over 9 bases. Germline trimming cut 4 bases from V and 0 bases from J; bases unmatched to any gene: 4. The CDR3 extends over 15 amino acids. The germline V gene encodes CDR1 SNHLY and CDR2 FYNNEI. The CDR3 DNA reads as TGTGCCAGCAGTGTGCGAGCGGGAGGCTCCTACGAGCAGTACTTC. Translating it yields CASSVRAGGSYEQYF.

This sequence joins TRBV4-2 and TRBJ1-2, with TRBD1 as a possible D gene (6 bases). The CDR3 length is 14 residues. CDR1 and CDR2 from the germline V gene are LGHNA and YNFKEQ. Trimming took 0 bases from V and 4 from J, leaving 9 bases between them. CDR3 protein: CASSQEAGAYGYTF. The CDR3 nucleotides read TGTGCCAGCAGCCAAGAGGCAGGGGCCTATGGCTACACCTTC.

This clone has just one count. The chain links TRBV28 to TRBJ2-7; 9 nucleotides align to TRBD2. Unmatched junction bases numbered 7, after V lost 8 bases and J lost 2 bases. The germline CDR1 and CDR2 sequences are MDHEN and SYDVKM. The CDR3 spans 14 residues. CDR3 nucleotide sequence: TGTGCCAGCGCTCCTAGCGGGAACGCCTACGAGCAGTACTTC. It yields the protein CASAPSGNAYEQYF.

The V call is TRBV4-3, the J call TRBJ2-7, with TRBD2 matching over 10 bases. The ends lost 4 bases at V and 4 bases at J; junction bases unmatched: 7. Germline CDR1 and CDR2: LGHNA and YSLEER. CDR3 length: 15 residues. The CDR3 here is CASSPGLASGYEQYF. The DNA of the CDR3 is TGCGCCAGCAGCCCGGGACTAGCGAGCGGTTACGAGCAGTACTTC.

CDR3 in DNA: TGTGCCAGTCGGGACTCCAGGCGGGGCAATCAGCCCCAGCATTTT. This sequence encodes CASRDSRRGNQPQHF. The chain joins TRBV19 to TRBJ1-5, with D tentatively TRBD1 (5 bases). Trimming left V 8 bases short and J 2 bases short, with 16 bases between. Germline V gives CDR1 LNHDA, CDR2 SQIVND (reference sequence). The CDR3 extends over 15 amino acids.

The sample holds one count of this clone. The rearrangement links TRBV7-9 to TRBJ1-1, with 11 bases identical to TRBD1. The ends lost 5 bases at V and 2 bases at J; junction bases unmatched: 13. CDR1 SEHNR and CDR2 FQNEAQ come from the germline V gene (reference sequence). The CDR3 runs 18 residues. CDR3 coding DNA: TGTGCCAGCAGCCAAGGGCGTGGGACAGGGGGACTAAACACTGAAGCTTTCTTT. The encoded protein is CASSQGRGTGGLNTEAFF.

Details on this clone: Only one base separates this from a far larger clonotype, so it likely reflects a read error. This chain links TRBV2 with TRBJ2-7, with D unclear. Trimming left V 5 bases short and J 3 bases short, with 5 bases between. The CDR3 is 11 residues long. CDR1 and CDR2 from the germline V gene are SNHLY and FYNNEI. In DNA form, the CDR3 reads TGTGCCAGCAGTACCAACTACGAGCAGTACTTC. It translates to CASSTNYEQYF. Using reference TRBV2 and TRBJ2-7 for the parts outside the CDR3, the full variable domain is EPEVTQTPSHQVTQMGQEVILRCVPISNHLYFYWYRQILGQKVEFLVSFYNNEISEKSEIFDDQFSVERPDGSNFTLKIRSTKLEDSAMYFCASSTNYEQYFGPGTRLTVT.

The chain is built from TRBV5-1 and TRBJ1-5; no firm D call. The CDR3 contains 13 residues. Trimming stripped 1 base from V and 7 bases from J, with 9 bases between. Per the germline V gene, CDR1 is SGHRS and CDR2 is YFSETQ. Here the CDR3 DNA reads TGCGCCAGCAGCTTGAGGCAAGGGCAGCCCCAGCATTTT. This sequence encodes CASSLRQGQPQHF.

The chain is built from TRBV7-8 and TRBJ2-5; D gene ambiguous. The J call may be faulty, since TRBJ2-7 better matches the DNA end. CDR3 length equals 14 residues. Germline lookup yields CDR1 SGHVS and CDR2 FQNEAQ. CDR3 sequence (DNA): TGTGCCAGCAGCTTACGCTCGGGCCCCTACGAGCAGTACTTC. Translation: CASSLRSGPYEQYF.

This sequence joins TRBV13 and TRBJ2-4; TRBD1 aligns across 9 bases. CDR1 and CDR2 (germline): PRHDT, FYEKMQ (reference sequence). The CDR3 sequence is 14 residues long. The ends lost 6 bases at V and 3 bases at J; junction bases unmatched: 3. CDR3 sequence: CASRTGGHKNIQYF. The CDR3 bases are TGTGCCAGCAGGACAGGGGGGCACAAAAACATTCAGTACTTC.

V gene TRBV30 combines with J gene TRBJ1-4, with D unresolved. Germline V gives CDR1 GTSNPN, CDR2 SVGIG (reference sequence). The CDR3 has 14 residues. V was clipped by 3 bases and J by 3 bases, with 11 bases between them. CDR3 region: CAWSLLGSNEKLFF. DNA for the CDR3: TGTGCCTGGAGCCTCCTGGGGTCTAATGAAAAACTGTTTTTT.

The chain uses TRBV6-1 and TRBJ1-1; D gene ambiguous. The CDR3 consists of 16 residues. V was pared by 3 bases and J by 5 bases, with 19 bases between. Looked up from germline, CDR1 is MNHNS and CDR2 is SASEGT. The CDR3 reads CASSETTGRGGTEAFF. The CDR3 DNA reads as TGTGCCAGCAGTGAGACAACCGGTCGAGGCGGGACTGAAGCTTTCTTT.

V and J are TRBV7-9 and TRBJ2-7, with TRBD2 matching 7 bases. The V gene end was trimmed by 2 bases and the J gene end by 3 bases; junction bases not matched to a gene: 7. CDR1 and CDR2 from the germline V gene are SEHNR and FQNEAQ (reference sequence). CDR3 length: 15 residues. The CDR3 nucleotides are TGTGCCAGCAGCTTATTGGAGACTAGCAGCTACGAGCAGTACTTC. Translated: CASSLLETSSYEQYF.

The chain carries TRBV6-4 and TRBJ1-1, with TRBD1 as a possible D gene (5 bases). Germline V gene sequence: CDR1 MRHNA, CDR2 SNTAGT. The CDR3 covers 18 residues. Trimming shortened V by 6 bases and J by 0 bases, and 23 bases separated the two germline ends. The CDR3: CASSENPNSRGLNTEAFF. The CDR3 coding sequence is TGTGCCAGCAGCGAGAACCCAAACAGCCGGGGGTTGAACACTGAAGCTTTCTTT.

The chain combines TRBV7-2 with TRBJ2-7; D may correspond to TRBD1 or TRBD2 (5 bases each). V was cut by 0 bases and J by 5 bases, with 8 bases left in between. The germline gives CDR1 SGHTA, CDR2 FQGNSA. The CDR3 spans 13 residues. CDR3 in DNA: TGTGCCAGCAGCTTAGCTTGGGGGAACGAGCAGTACTTC. Amino acids: CASSLAWGNEQYF. The full variable domain, in which reference TRBV7-2 and TRBJ2-7 provide the parts outside the CDR3, is GAGVSQSPSNKVTEKGKDVELRCDPISGHTALYWYRQSLGQGLEFLIYFQGNSAPDKSGLPSDRFSAERTGGSVSTLTIQRTQQEDSAVYLCASSLAWGNEQYFGPGTRLTVT.

J is TRBJ2-2 and V is TRBV2; 12 bases match TRBD2. The germline gives CDR1 SNHLY, CDR2 FYNNEI. The CDR3 is 16 amino acids. The J segment lost 2 bases and the V segment lost 5 bases, leaving 3 bases of the junction unmatched. In DNA form, the CDR3 reads TGTGCCAGCAGTTGGACTAGCGGGGCAAACACCGGGGAGCTGTTTTTT. Translation gives CASSWTSGANTGELFF.

This clone was recorded many times. The rearrangement uses TRBV7-2 and TRBJ2-2; 10 bases line up with TRBD2. The germline V gene has CDR1 SGHTA and CDR2 FQGNSA. V shed 1 base, J shed 4 bases, and the junction held 9 bases outside the gene matches. CDR3 length equals 18 residues. The CDR3 spells CASSLGPSGSRGTGELFF. The CDR3 bases are TGTGCCAGCAGCTTAGGACCTAGCGGGAGTAGGGGCACCGGGGAGCTGTTTTTT.

V is TRBV18 and J is TRBJ1-5; TRBD1 might be the D (5 bases). Per the germline V gene, CDR1 is KGHSH and CDR2 is LQKENI. The CDR3 contains 14 residues. Deletions cut 2 bases from V and 5 bases from J, with 10 bases between. CDR3 coding DNA: TGTGCCAGCTCACCAGGGACGGCAGATCAGCCCCAGCATTTT. Encoded protein: CASSPGTADQPQHF.

The table lists this clone with many counts. The sample contains more than one DNA sequence encoding this CDR3. The chain carries TRBV11-3 and TRBJ2-1, with D possibly being TRBD1 (5 bases). The germline V and J ends were trimmed by 5 bases and 7 bases, with 15 bases remaining between them. This CDR3 has 14 amino acids. Germline CDR1 SGHNT, CDR2 YENEEA. This chain's CDR3 is CASSPARGANEQFF. The CDR3 coding sequence is TGTGCCAGCAGCCCCGCGCGTGGGGCTAATGAGCAGTTCTTC.

The chain has TRBV6-1 and TRBJ2-7; D might be TRBD2 (5 bases). This CDR3 contains 15 residues. V dropped 3 bases and J dropped 5 bases, with 17 bases sitting between them. Germline CDR1 MNHNS, CDR2 SASEGT. The CDR3 DNA follows: TGTGCCAGCAGTGAGGAGGCCGGAGAGGGAAACGAGCAGTACTTC. Translating it yields CASSEEAGEGNEQYF.

The V and J genes are TRBV7-3 and TRBJ2-1, with a tentative D call TRBD2 (6 bases). The V gene's germline CDR1 is SGHTA and CDR2 FQGTGA. The CDR3 is 15 amino acids. The V and J ends lost 1 base and 4 bases respectively, with 11 bases between them. The CDR3 bases are TGTGCCAGCAGCTTAAAAGCGGGCTCATACAATGAGCAGTTCTTC. Protein sequence: CASSLKAGSYNEQFF.

This clone was counted only a few times. The CDR3 here is CASRVASSTDTQYF. The DNA for the CDR3 is TGCGCCAGCAGGGTAGCCAGCAGCACAGATACGCAGTATTTT. V usage is TRBV5-1 and J usage is TRBJ2-3, with D unresolved. The CDR3 loop spans 14 amino acids. Trimming cost V 5 bases and J 0 bases, with 10 bases left between them. Germline V lookup: CDR1 SGHRS, CDR2 YFSETQ. Full variable domain (rest looked up from reference TRBV5-1 and TRBJ2-3): KAGVTQTPRYLIKTRGQQVTLSCSPISGHRSVSWYQQTPGQGLQFLFEYFSETQRNKGNFPGRFSGRQFSNSRSEMNVSTLELGDSALYLCASRVASSTDTQYFGPGTRLTVL.

On this clone itself: This likely came from a read error, as a far larger clone is one base away. The V and J genes are TRBV5-6 and TRBJ2-7; weak D call: TRBD2 (6 bases). Looked up from germline, CDR1 is SGHDT and CDR2 is YYEEEE. The CDR3 spans 18 residues. DNA for the CDR3: TGTGCCAGCAGCCCACTACACCGACTAGAAGCGGTGGGTGACGAGCAGCACTTC. This gives the protein CASSPLHRLEAVGDEQHF.

As to this clone: The same CDR3 can be traced to other DNA sequences in this sample. This chain joins TRBV9 and TRBJ2-1, with a weak D call TRBD2 (6 bases). With 2 bases removed from V and 0 bases from J, the gap between germline ends came to 9 bases. The CDR3 contains 15 residues. Germline V gene sequence: CDR1 SGDLS, CDR2 YYNGEE. The CDR3 spells CASSVGGNSYNEQFF. Here the CDR3 DNA reads TGTGCCAGCAGCGTTGGAGGGAACTCCTACAATGAGCAGTTCTTC.

Of note for this clone: A junction boundary mismatches the germline segment, possibly from a read error. The rearrangement uses TRBV11-2 and TRBJ2-5; D could derive from TRBD1 or TRBD2 (5 bases each). The germline V gene encodes CDR1 SGHAT and CDR2 FQNNGV. The CDR3 length is 14 residues. The DNA for the CDR3 is TGTGCCAGCAGCCCCCCAGGGTTGGGAGAGTCCCAGTACTTC. It specifies CASSPPGLGESQYF.

This CDR3 is CASKEQGTDTQYF. DNA of the CDR3: TGTGCCAGCAAAGAACAGGGGACAGATACGCAGTATTTT. The chain has TRBV6-6 and TRBJ2-3, with TRBD1 matching 7 bases. This CDR3 region has 13 residues. The germline V gene encodes CDR1 MNHNY and CDR2 SVGAGI (reference sequence). The V and J ends lost 7 bases and 3 bases, in that order; junction bases with no gene match: 4.

The V gene is TRBV9, the J gene TRBJ1-2; maybe TRBD1 (6 bases). The length of the CDR3 is 12 residues. Trimming pared 5 bases from V and 6 bases from J, leaving 11 bases between. In germline, CDR1 is SGDLS, CDR2 YYNGEE. The DNA of the CDR3 is TGTGCCAGCAGACGGGGGCCCGATGGCTACACCTTC. Translated: CASRRGPDGYTF. Drawing the rest from reference TRBV9 and TRBJ1-2, the complete variable domain is DSGVTQTPKHLITATGQRVTLRCSPRSGDLSVYWYQQSLDQGLQFLIQYYNGEERAKGNILERFSAQQFPDLHSELNLSSLELGDSALYFCASRRGPDGYTFGSGTRLTVV.

This clone appeared a few times. The chain links TRBV4-2 to TRBJ2-7; 10 nucleotides align to TRBD2. CDR3 size: 15 residues. Unmatched junction bases numbered 6, after V lost 2 bases and J lost 5 bases. The germline V gene has CDR1 LGHNA and CDR2 YNFKEQ. Here the CDR3 DNA reads TGTGCCAGCAGCCAACAAGCGGGAGGGCCGAACGAGCAGTACTTC. Its translation is CASSQQAGGPNEQYF.

CDR3 residues: CASSERPSNTDTQYF. CDR3 nucleotides: TGTGCCAGCAGTGAACGCCCTAGCAACACAGATACGCAGTATTTT. This chain uses TRBV6-1 with TRBJ2-3; possibly TRBD2 for D (5 bases). With 2 bases removed from V and 2 bases from J, the gap between germline ends came to 11 bases. The CDR3 runs to 15 residues. Germline values: CDR1 MNHNS, CDR2 SASEGT.

This chain joins TRBV4-1 and TRBJ2-7; 7 bases are a match to TRBD2. V shed 1 base and J 5 bases; nucleotides not matched to a gene: 17. Germline V gene data show CDR1 as MGHRA and CDR2 as YSYEKL. The CDR3 extends over 18 amino acids. Here the CDR3 DNA reads TGCGCCAGCAGCCAAGCCTTAAGCGGGGCCATTATGATAGACGAGCAGTACTTC. Amino acid sequence: CASSQALSGAIMIDEQYF.

This clone was counted a single time. V is TRBV28 and J is TRBJ1-2, with D possibly TRBD1 on 6 matching bases. From germline, CDR1 is MDHEN and CDR2 SYDVKM. The CDR3 is 14 amino acids. Trimming removed 7 bases from V and 2 bases from J, with 14 bases in between. The CDR3 nucleotides are TGTGCCAGCACGGGGGGGGCCGGAAACTATGGCTACACCTTC. This encodes CASTGGAGNYGYTF.